Below are 20 T cell receptor beta chains sequenced from a single sample in a study of cytomegalovirus exposure and HLA in healthy donors (dated by TCRdb to the late 2010s). The library was obtained by the immunoSEQ multiplex PCR assay. For the multiplex PCR, a mixture combining 60 forward primers for TCR Vbeta segments and 13 reverse primers for TCR Jbeta segments was used. The source is immuneACCESS, and TCRdb retained only in-frame sequences with V and J called. Part of the clones is not carried over; for the studies checked, unresolved V genes explain less than half of this, and the remainder is unexplained. The sample data list about 160,000 clones, and about 81% of these were observed just once. Jointly, the top ten make up about 2.1% of the sample. Specimen: PBMCs. These receptors all come from a woman in her late teens or twenties in good health and CMV-seronegative.

The chain carries TRBV20-1 and TRBJ1-1; D remains ambiguous. The V gene's germline CDR1 is DFQATT and CDR2 SNEGSKA (reference sequence). The V end lost 6 bases, the J end lost 2 bases, and 7 bases lay between the germline ends. The CDR3 is made up of 11 amino acids. The CDR3 DNA follows: TGCAGTGCCGTCCGTAACACTGAAGCTTTCTTT. Translating it yields CSAVRNTEAFF.

V and J are TRBV28 and TRBJ2-7, with TRBD2 as a possible D gene (6 bases). This CDR3 region has 12 residues. Trimming pared 11 bases from V and 6 bases from J, leaving 17 bases between. CDR1 MDHEN and CDR2 SYDVKM come from the germline V gene. The CDR3 DNA sequence: TGTGCCGCCGGGACTCGATACTCCGAGCAGTACTTC. The encoded protein is CAAGTRYSEQYF.

This chain uses TRBV30 with TRBJ1-1; 7 positions agree with TRBD1. Germline V CDR1 and CDR2: GTSNPN, SVGIG (reference sequence). J was trimmed by 0 bases and V by 6 bases; bases with no gene match: 4. The CDR3 consists of 13 residues. The CDR3 is CACVTGMNTEAFF. The CDR3, as DNA: TGTGCCTGTGTGACAGGGATGAACACTGAAGCTTTCTTT.

This chain links TRBV7-8 with TRBJ1-2; no clear D gene. CDR3 length equals 14 residues. V was cut by 1 base and J by 7 bases, with 13 bases left in between. Germline CDR1 and CDR2: SGHVS and FQNEAQ. The CDR3 DNA reads TGTGCCAGCAGCTTAGGACTCCTTGAGGGTGGCTACACCTTC. Its translation: CASSLGLLEGGYTF.

The rearrangement joins TRBV19 to TRBJ1-1; the D gene is possibly TRBD1 (5 bases). Between the trimmed V and J ends, which lost 3 bases and 7 bases, there was a span of 9 bases. This CDR3 region has 12 residues. Germline V gene data show CDR1 as LNHDA and CDR2 as SQIVND (reference sequence). The CDR3 DNA sequence: TGTGCCAGTAGTATTGGGGCACTTGAAGCTTTCTTT. Translation gives CASSIGALEAFF.

DNA of the CDR3: TGTGCCAGCAGCTTGAGGAGGCACACCTACGGCAATGAGCAGTTCTTC. Its translation: CASSLRRHTYGNEQFF. This chain links TRBV5-4 with TRBJ2-1; TRBD2 is a possible D gene (5 bases). The CDR3 spans 16 residues. CDR1 and CDR2 from the germline V gene are SGHNT and YYREEE (reference sequence). The V end lost 1 base, the J end lost 6 bases, and 17 bases lay between the germline ends.

The genes are TRBV28 and TRBJ1-1; D is perhaps TRBD1 (5 bases). Between the trimmed V and J ends, which lost 4 bases and 1 base, there was a span of 22 bases. This CDR3 is built from 18 residues. CDR1 is MDHEN and CDR2 is SYDVKM in the germline V gene. CDR3: CASSSTRKLRDPNTEAFF. CDR3 sequence (DNA): TGTGCCAGCAGTTCCACACGAAAACTCAGGGATCCGAACACTGAAGCTTTCTTT. The variable domain in full, completed from reference TRBV28 and TRBJ1-1, reads DVKVTQSSRYLVKRTGEKVFLECVQDMDHENMFWYRQDPGLGLRLIYFSYDVKMKEKGDIPEGYSVSREKKERFSLILESASTNQTSMYLCASSSTRKLRDPNTEAFFGQGTRLTVV.

About this clone itself: The sample has other DNA sequences that encode this CDR3 too. V and J are TRBV25-1 and TRBJ2-1; 9 bases map to TRBD1. The V segment lost 4 bases and the J segment 7 bases; nucleotides outside the gene matches: 8. Germline V lookup: CDR1 MGHDK, CDR2 SYGVNS. This CDR3 contains 15 residues. Here the CDR3 reads CASSASGTGRNEQFF. The CDR3 region has the DNA TGTGCCAGCAGTGCTTCTGGGACAGGGAGAAATGAGCAGTTCTTC. Drawing the rest from reference TRBV25-1 and TRBJ2-1, the complete variable domain is EADIYQTPRYLVIGTGKKITLECSQTMGHDKMYWYQQDPGMELHLIHYSYGVNSTEKGDLSSESTVSRIRTEHFPLTLESARPSHTSQYLCASSASGTGRNEQFFGPGTRLTVL.

CDR3 DNA: TGTGCCAGCAGCTCCGGCCCAGGGCTAGAGGCCGGGGAGCTGTTTTTT. Protein product: CASSSGPGLEAGELFF. The rearrangement uses TRBV7-9 and TRBJ2-2; perhaps TRBD1 as D (5 bases). The CDR3 covers 16 residues. Trimming cost V 4 bases and J 6 bases, with 18 bases left between them. CDR1 is SEHNR and CDR2 is FQNEAQ in the germline V gene (reference sequence).

This clone was picked up one time. The chain couples TRBV19 to TRBJ2-5; D unclear. Germline-derived CDR1 and CDR2 are LNHDA and SQIVND (reference sequence). The CDR3 has 13 residues. V gave up 5 bases and J gave up 2 bases, with 9 bases separating them. The CDR3 loop reads CASSRRYQETQYF. DNA of the CDR3: TGTGCCAGTAGTCGCAGGTATCAAGAGACCCAGTACTTC.

The V and J genes are TRBV7-9 and TRBJ1-2, with TRBD1 as a possible D gene (6 bases). This CDR3 comprises 14 residues. V lost 3 bases and J lost 4, with 12 bases in between. Looked up from germline, CDR1 is SEHNR and CDR2 is FQNEAQ (reference sequence). CDR3 in DNA: TGTGCCAGCAGCTTGCAACAGGGAACCTATGGCTACACCTTC. Protein sequence: CASSLQQGTYGYTF.

CDR3 nucleotide sequence: TGTGCCAGCAGTTCCGGGACTAGCGGGAGCGATACGCAGTATTTT. Its protein is CASSSGTSGSDTQYF. The chain carries TRBV6-1 and TRBJ2-3; TRBD2 matches 14 bases. V shed 5 bases, J shed 6 bases, and the junction held 4 bases outside the gene matches. CDR3 length: 15 amino acids. Germline V CDR1 and CDR2: MNHNS, SASEGT.

In its sample, this clone was seen a few times. A junction boundary mismatches the germline segment, possibly from a read error. The chain uses TRBV7-9 and TRBJ1-1; 7 bases are shared with TRBD1. CDR3 length: 12 amino acids. Germline V lookup: CDR1 SEHNR, CDR2 FQNEAQ (reference sequence). The CDR3 DNA reads as TGTTCCAGCAGCTTAGATGACAGGGAATTTGAATTT. Its translation is CSSSLDDREFEF.

The chain combines TRBV7-3 with TRBJ2-1, with 10 bases identical to TRBD2. Germline V gene sequence: CDR1 SGHTA, CDR2 FQGTGA. V shed 5 bases and J 2 bases; nucleotides not matched to a gene: 3. The CDR3 has 15 amino acids. The CDR3 bases are TGTGCCAGCAGCCGTAGCGGGGGGCCCTACAATGAGCAGTTCTTC. It specifies CASSRSGGPYNEQFF.

The genes are TRBV19 and TRBJ1-2; D uncertain. V was clipped by 6 bases and J by 2 bases, with 10 bases between them. Germline CDR1 and CDR2: LNHDA and SQIVND (reference sequence). The CDR3 has 13 amino acids. The CDR3 DNA follows: TGTGCCAGTAGCCGGACTGTAAACTATGGCTACACCTTC. Protein sequence: CASSRTVNYGYTF.

This clone was found once. V is TRBV5-4 and J is TRBJ2-5; D is perhaps TRBD2 (5 bases). The DNA end lines up better with TRBJ2-7; the J call may be wrong. The CDR3 covers 17 residues. CDR1 is SGHNT and CDR2 is YYREEE in the germline V gene (reference sequence). The CDR3 loop reads CASSLGGRRGRSYEQYF. CDR3 sequence (DNA): TGTGCCAGCAGCTTGGGGGGTCGCCGTGGGAGATCCTACGAGCAGTACTTC.

The chain combines TRBV2 with TRBJ2-5, with 8 bases lining up with TRBD1. The J call may be mistaken, given a closer DNA end match to TRBJ2-7. The germline gives CDR1 SNHLY, CDR2 FYNNEI. There are 13 residues in the CDR3. The CDR3 DNA follows: TGTGCCAGCCGGGACAGGTCCTCCTACGAGCAGTACTTC. It yields the protein CASRDRSSYEQYF.

The J gene is TRBJ2-5, the V gene TRBV7-2, with D unclear. The germline V and J ends were trimmed by 2 bases and 1 base, with 8 bases remaining between them. Germline CDR1 and CDR2: SGHTA and FQGNSA. The CDR3 is 14 amino acids. The DNA of the CDR3 is TGTGCCAGCAGCTTATCTAGGTTCCAAGAGACCCAGTACTTC. Translated, it gives CASSLSRFQETQYF.

The rearrangement uses TRBV5-5 and TRBJ1-5, with TRBD1 as a possible D gene (6 bases). Per the germline V gene, CDR1 is SGHKS and CDR2 is YYEKEE (reference sequence). Trimming took off 3 bases at V and 7 bases at J, with 23 bases between the two ends. CDR3 size: 17 residues. Here the CDR3 DNA reads TGTGCCAGCAGCTCCGGGGGAACGGGGGGCAGGAGCCAGCCCCAGCATTTT. Amino acids: CASSSGGTGGRSQPQHF. The complete variable domain, with remaining parts taken from reference TRBV5-5 and TRBJ1-5, reads DAGVTQSPTHLIKTRGQQVTLRCSPISGHKSVSWYQQVLGQGPQFIFQYYEKEERGRGNFPDRFSARQFPNYSSELNVNALLLGDSALYLCASSSGGTGGRSQPQHFGDGTRLSIL.

CDR3 residues: CASNPDRSDGEQFF. For the CDR3, the DNA is TGCGCCAGCAATCCGGACAGATCAGATGGTGAGCAGTTCTTC. The gene calls are TRBV10-1 and TRBJ2-1; D might be TRBD1 (6 bases). The V end was cut by 7 bases, the J end by 9 bases, with 19 bases between. The CDR3 sequence is 14 residues long. Germline-derived CDR1 and CDR2 are WNHNN and SYGVQD (reference sequence).